This TCR beta chain appears in the sequencing data of a study of blood T cell repertoires in COVID-19 (dated by TCRdb to the early 2020s). Context from the whole study: Samples from collaborators originated in the United States, Italy and Spain and spanned both the acute and convalescent phases of COVID-19. The samples were drawn from two sources: the first 160 participants of the ongoing ImmuneRACE study, and 950 to 1,500 subjects contributed by 6 global collaborators. The material from the prospective study consisted of cDNA or gDNA derived from T cells, B-cell-depleted T cells, or PBMCs. A de-identified subject ID, COVID-19 status, age in years and sex were almost always included in the sample metadata. The repertoires were made available in a free public database intended to serve as a resource for research on the immune response to SARS-CoV-2. The dataset comprised deeply sampled blood TCRbeta repertoires from subjects exposed to, actively infected with, or recovered from COVID-19. Where HLA class I and class II types were available, the types were taken from metadata supplied by the sample provider, not from assay-based typing. Study-wide conclusions, independent of this receptor: The quantity of clinical and demographic metadata differed by source and by participant and was supplied without curation.

A note on this clone: The antigen this receptor binds is unknown. No qualities accompany the bases; no much larger clone lies one base away.

In the germline V gene, CDR1 corresponds to MNHEY and CDR2 to SVGAGI. The CDR3 contains 15 residues, cysteine and phenylalanine counted. CDR3 DNA only is kept here, 45 bases in frame from base 1. A distance of 8 bases separates the germline ends of V and J, which lose 1 base and 1 base respectively. Participants in the prospective study were aged roughly 18 to 100 years, lived in some 24 United States geographic areas, and enrolled through a virtual design. To assign participants to cohorts, the prospective study relied on clinical history that participants themselves reported in a screening survey and a study questionnaire. ImmuneRACE Cohort 3 recovered participants were defined by two consecutive negative NP/OP PCR tests, healthcare professional clearance, or symptom resolution. In the prospective study, mobile phlebotomists collected whole blood, serum and a nasopharyngeal or oropharyngeal swab from each participant. Participants in the prospective study had the option to provide additional blood draws and questionnaires over a roughly two-month period. Prospective study blood samples were shipped either frozen or at room temperature before DNA extraction.

TCRbeta CDR3 regions were amplified from genomic DNA by means of the immunoSEQ Assay, a bias-controlled multiplex PCR. The study's processing was this. Within the assay, amplification of reference gene primers was used to estimate how many nucleated cells each sample contained. To quantify the absolute abundance of each unique TCRbeta CDR3 rearrangement, sequence reads were collapsed and filtered. For each sample, productive Simpson clonality was calculated as the square root of Simpson's diversity index across productive rearrangements. TCRdb carries this immuneACCESS record with in-frame sequences only. Its versions omit some clonotypes, under half of them owing to an unresolved V gene in the studies checked, with the rest unexplained. The D gene and trimming were derived from the DNA, and the V and J assignments and clone size from that table. Within this sample are about 380,000 clones, with 88% of them counted one time only. The ten largest clones take up more than 0.95% of the sample.

Material: PBMCs or T cells enriched from blood (not recorded which). This receptor was taken from a young woman who had recovered from COVID-19. The rearranged segments are TRBV6-5 and TRBJ1-5; no D gene is confidently identified. CDR3 loop: CASSYYGWSNQPQHF. The sequence in DNA is TGTGCCAGCAGTTACTACGGGTGGAGCAATCAGCCCCAGCATTTT.